This passage covers 8 T cell receptor beta chains from one sample sequenced in a study of T cell responses to AZD1222 COVID-19 vaccine. Only in-frame clones appear in the TCRdb table, and some are missing; sequencing was by immunoSEQ multiplex PCR. The table records around 150,000 clones, 75% to 85% of them present only once. The source was peripheral blood, collected 28 days after the second dose of the MenACWY control vaccine. The receptors here all came from an adult who received the MenACWY meningococcal vaccine as a control.

The CDR3 loop is CASSPRVVRGSYNEQFF. The CDR3 DNA is TGTGCCAGCAGCCCCAGGGTGGTGCGGGGCTCCTACAATGAGCAGTTCTTC. This sequence joins TRBV11-2 and TRBJ2-1; possible D gene TRBD2, 6 bases. V lost 5 bases and J lost 0, with 17 bases in between. This CDR3 has 17 residues. Germline V gene data show CDR1 as SGHAT and CDR2 as FQNNGV.

The CDR3 DNA reads as TGTGCCAGCAGTTACAGTAGGGTCGGCTATGGCTACACCTTC. Its protein product is CASSYSRVGYGYTF. The chain is built from TRBV6-2 or TRBV6-3 and TRBJ1-2, with no clear D. Germline assignment: CDR1 MNHEY and CDR2 SVGEGT. With 2 bases removed from V and 4 bases from J, the gap between germline ends came to 11 bases. CDR3 length: 14 amino acids.

The chain employs TRBV5-1 and TRBJ2-1; 11 nucleotides agree with TRBD2. The V and J ends lost 7 bases and 7 bases, in that order; junction bases with no gene match: 10. The germline gives CDR1 SGHRS, CDR2 YFSETQ. CDR3 length: 15 residues. The CDR3 DNA reads as TGCGCCAGCCAGACTAGCGGGACCTCTTATAATGAGCAGTTCTTC. This encodes CASQTSGTSYNEQFF.

The chain combines TRBV6-1 with TRBJ2-7; TRBD1 agrees at 9 bases. The CDR3 consists of 13 residues. The V segment lost 3 bases and the J segment 5 bases; nucleotides outside the gene matches: 2. In germline, CDR1 is MNHNS, CDR2 SASEGT. The CDR3 is CASSEGQGDEQYF. The DNA of the CDR3 is TGTGCCAGCAGTGAGGGACAGGGCGACGAGCAGTACTTC.

This clone appeared once. The J gene is TRBJ1-1, the V gene TRBV28; unclear D gene. There are 16 residues in the CDR3. V lost 3 bases and J 4 bases, leaving 18 bases between the germline ends. Germline V CDR1 and CDR2: MDHEN, SYDVKM. The CDR3: CASSFPPGGNFTEAFF. The CDR3, as DNA: TGTGCCAGCAGTTTTCCCCCAGGAGGGAATTTCACTGAAGCTTTCTTT.

CDR3 DNA: TGTGCCATCGGGCCTTCTCGGGGCGGTGGGGAGACCCAGTACTTC. Translation: CAIGPSRGGGETQYF. This chain connects TRBV10-3 to TRBJ2-5; D is perhaps TRBD1 or TRBD2 (5 bases each). Per the germline V gene, CDR1 is ENHRY and CDR2 is SYGVKD. Trimming took off 8 bases at V and 5 bases at J, with 21 bases between the two ends. This CDR3 comprises 15 residues.

The genes are TRBV3-1 (or the pseudogene TRBV3-2) and TRBJ1-3; D is uncertain. Trimming pared 2 bases from V and 6 bases from J, leaving 11 bases between. CDR3 size: 14 residues. The germline CDR1 and CDR2 sequences are LGHDT and YNNKEL (reference sequence). The CDR3 region is CASSQRAGINTIYF. The CDR3 coding sequence is TGTGCCAGCAGCCAAAGGGCTGGAATAAACACCATATATTTT.

The rearrangement joins TRBV28 to TRBJ1-3, with D hard to call. In germline, CDR1 is MDHEN, CDR2 SYDVKM. Between the trimmed V and J ends, which lost 4 bases and 3 bases, there was a span of 13 bases. This CDR3 region has 15 residues. The CDR3 DNA follows: TGTGCCAGCAGTTCACTTTCCTGGGGTGGAAACACCATATATTTT. It specifies CASSSLSWGGNTIYF.